The T cell receptor beta chain described here comes from a study of shared clonotypes between healthy human individuals (dated by TCRdb to about 2020). About the investigation overall: A few men and two women, aged 18 to 49 years, made up the cohort. For each donor, CD4 naive and CD4 memory were each given three plates, CD8 naive was given two plates, and CD8 memory was given one plate. To estimate repertoire size and how much clonotype sharing occurs between individuals, the study deeply sequenced the blood TCR repertoires of five healthy adults. To increase sequencing depth and limit assay-specific biases, different laboratories used diverse techniques to prepare libraries and sequence TCR repertoires. Each donor's leukapheresis produced roughly between about 0.85 and 10 billion PBMCs.

About this clone itself: Its antigen target is currently unknown. One base away there is no much larger clone; base qualities are not given.

The study at large found these results: Because the study included a small number of donors, the genetic and exposure-history diversity represented was limited. Sampling was restricted to blood, and TCR repertoires in tissues likely differ from the TCR repertoires found in blood. Even with the large sequencing depth, rarefaction of the sorted-subset datasets indicated that sequencing was incomplete. Pairwise subsampling led to the expectation that sequencing depth would affect the degree of clonotype sharing among donors. When a few donors were compared, the shared fraction of clonotypes was roughly 5% for naive CD4, over 3% for naive CD8, roughly 2.5% for memory CD4, and 0.35% to 0.4% for memory CD8. Naive subsets generally had larger estimated clonotype richness than memory subsets did. Compared with non-shared clonotypes, clonotypes shared by all four sorted-subset donors had higher generation probabilities.

The donors were healthy, HIV-negative adults who had no recently reported acute infections or vaccinations. All donors were Caucasian adults living in Nashville, Tennessee, USA. CD4+ T cells were enriched by magnetic negative selection, after which naive cells were positively selected on CD45RA and the negative fraction was taken as the memory subset. Blood was collected by leukapheresis, and PBMCs were isolated by Ficoll-Histopaque density gradient centrifugation and then cryopreserved in liquid nitrogen vapor phase. Analytical flow cytometry was used to check the purity and quantity of each magnetically sorted T cell population. Genomic DNA was isolated from every sorted fraction and measured by UV absorbance on a Nanodrop 2000c. Using the deep immunoSEQ assay, multiplex PCR amplified TCR CDR3 regions from genomic DNA. Extracted genomic DNA from each cell subset was spread evenly across all wells of several immunoSEQ 96-well plates, with each plate serving as a replicate. For sorted subsets, about 210 ng of genomic DNA, equivalent to 25,000 to 30,000 T cell genomes, went into each replicate PCR. Purified libraries were measured with a Qubit 3.0 fluorometer, size-checked on a Bioanalyzer 2100, and measured again with the KAPA Library Quantification kit. Each immunoSEQ 96-well plate was sequenced on its own single-read 150-cycle Illumina NextSeq 550 flow cell. The authors' analysis ran thus. The immunoSEQ output contained only junctional sequences without quality scores, so filtering could not match that applied to full-length reads. To assign V/J genes and CDR3, sequences were annotated using PyIR, a Python wrapper for IgBLAST v1.9, with IMGT germline references. Reads were filtered out if the reads had weak V/J assignments (E-value above 1e-6), no CDR3, stop codons, out-of-frame junctions, or ambiguous translated residues. A V3J clonotype was defined by an identical inferred V gene, J gene, and CDR3 amino acid sequence. Percentage overlap between repertoires was computed as shared unique clonotypes divided by the size of the smaller repertoire. Repertoire richness was assessed with RTK rarefaction, the Chao1 estimator, and Recon v2.1 estimates of unobserved clonotypes. Generation probabilities for all TCRbeta clonotypes obtained by the gDNA method from a handful of donors were computed using OLGA. The clones in this table, taken by TCRdb from immuneACCESS, are in-frame only. Not every clone is retained; where verified, under half of the shortfall comes from an unresolved V gene, and the cause of the rest is unknown. V and J calls and clone size are those listed in that table; D and trimming were worked out from the DNA. Across this sample there are hundreds of thousands of clones, with about three quarters seen only once. The ten largest clonotypes hold roughly 1.9% of the sample.

The trim is 4 bases for V and 1 base for J, with a gap of 14 bases between the germline ends. CDR1 is given as MDHEN and CDR2 as SYDVKM, both from the germline V gene. The CDR3 starts with the cysteine, ends with the phenylalanine, and has 15 residues. The retained sequence is limited to the CDR3, 45 bases, with the frame set at the first base. The sequenced sample consisted of memory CD4+ T cells sorted from blood. This sample's cell subset or site label indicates: CD45RA-negative fraction. The chain employs TRBV28 and TRBJ2-7, with TRBD2 tentatively as D gene (6 bases match). This clonotype was sampled from a woman aged 30 to 39 in good health. The nucleotide sequence is given as TGTGCCAGCAGTTCCAGCCTGCGGGGATCCTACGAGCAGTACTTC. Translated, this gives CASSSSLRGSYEQYF.